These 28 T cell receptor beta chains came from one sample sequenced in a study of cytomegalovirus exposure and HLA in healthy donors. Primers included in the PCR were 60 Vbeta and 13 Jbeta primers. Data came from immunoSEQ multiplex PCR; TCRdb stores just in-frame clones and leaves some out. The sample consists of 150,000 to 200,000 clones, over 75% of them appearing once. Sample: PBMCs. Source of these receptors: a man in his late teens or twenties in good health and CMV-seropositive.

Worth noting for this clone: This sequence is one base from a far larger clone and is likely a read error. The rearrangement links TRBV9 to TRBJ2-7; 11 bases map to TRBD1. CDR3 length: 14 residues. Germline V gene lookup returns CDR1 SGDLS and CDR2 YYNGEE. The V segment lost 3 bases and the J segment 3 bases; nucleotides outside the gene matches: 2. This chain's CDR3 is CASSAGTGGYEQYF. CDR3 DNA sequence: TGTGCCAGCAGCGCCGGGACAGGGGGCTACGAGCAGTACTTC.

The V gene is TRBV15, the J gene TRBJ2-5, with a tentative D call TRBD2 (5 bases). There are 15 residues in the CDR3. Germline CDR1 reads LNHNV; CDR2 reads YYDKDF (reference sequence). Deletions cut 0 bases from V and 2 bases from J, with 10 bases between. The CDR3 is CATSRDRSGQETQYF. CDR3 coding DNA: TGTGCCACCAGCAGAGATAGGAGCGGTCAAGAGACCCAGTACTTC.

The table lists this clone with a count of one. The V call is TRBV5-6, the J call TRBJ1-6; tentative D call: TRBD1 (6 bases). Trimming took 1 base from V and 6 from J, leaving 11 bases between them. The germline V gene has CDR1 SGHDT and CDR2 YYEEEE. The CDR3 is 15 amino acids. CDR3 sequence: CASSLWGGGNSPLHF. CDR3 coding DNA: TGTGCCAGCAGCTTGTGGGGGGGCGGTAATTCACCCCTCCACTTT.

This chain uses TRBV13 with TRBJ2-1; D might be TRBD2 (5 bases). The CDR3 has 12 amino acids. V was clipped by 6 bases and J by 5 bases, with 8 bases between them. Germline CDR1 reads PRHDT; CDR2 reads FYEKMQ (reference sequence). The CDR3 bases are TGTGCCAGCAGATCCGGGAACAATGAGCAGTTCTTC. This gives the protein CASRSGNNEQFF.

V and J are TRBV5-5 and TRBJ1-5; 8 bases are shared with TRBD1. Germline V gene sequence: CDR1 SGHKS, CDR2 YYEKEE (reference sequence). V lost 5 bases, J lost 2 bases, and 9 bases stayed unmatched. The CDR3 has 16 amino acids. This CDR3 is CASSPDRDGGNQPQHF. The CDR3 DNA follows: TGTGCCAGCAGTCCGGACAGGGATGGCGGCAATCAGCCCCAGCATTTT.

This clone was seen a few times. The CDR3 DNA reads as TGCGCCAGCAGCCAAGAGAGGTTAGCGGGGAACTACGAGCAGTACTTC. This translates into CASSQERLAGNYEQYF. V gene TRBV4-3 combines with J gene TRBJ2-7; 8 nucleotides match TRBD2. This CDR3 is 16 amino acids long. Germline loops: CDR1 LGHNA, CDR2 YSLEER. V was clipped by 0 bases and J by 3 bases; unmatched bases: 7.

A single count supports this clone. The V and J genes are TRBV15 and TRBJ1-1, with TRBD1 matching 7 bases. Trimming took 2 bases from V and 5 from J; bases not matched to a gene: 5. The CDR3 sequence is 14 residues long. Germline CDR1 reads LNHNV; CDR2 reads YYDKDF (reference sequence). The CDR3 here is CATSRNDRATEAFF. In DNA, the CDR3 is TGTGCCACCAGCAGAAATGACAGGGCTACTGAAGCTTTCTTT.

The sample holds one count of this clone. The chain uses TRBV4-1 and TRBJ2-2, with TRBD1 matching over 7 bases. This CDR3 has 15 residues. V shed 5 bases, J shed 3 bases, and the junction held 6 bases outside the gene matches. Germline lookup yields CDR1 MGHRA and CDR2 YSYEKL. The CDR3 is CASSEGAQDTGELFF. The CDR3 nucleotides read TGCGCCAGCAGCGAGGGGGCGCAGGACACCGGGGAGCTGTTTTTT.

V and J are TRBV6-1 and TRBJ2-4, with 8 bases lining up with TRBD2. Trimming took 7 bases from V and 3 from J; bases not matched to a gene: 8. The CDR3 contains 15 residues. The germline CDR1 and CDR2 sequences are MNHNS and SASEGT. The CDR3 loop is CASNPGLGFKNIQYF. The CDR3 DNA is TGTGCCAGCAACCCGGGACTAGGGTTCAAAAACATTCAGTACTTC.

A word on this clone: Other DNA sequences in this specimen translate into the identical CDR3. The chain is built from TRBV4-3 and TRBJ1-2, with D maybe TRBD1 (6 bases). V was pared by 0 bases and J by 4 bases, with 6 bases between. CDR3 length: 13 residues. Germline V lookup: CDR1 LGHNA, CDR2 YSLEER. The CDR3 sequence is CASSQDRGYGYTF. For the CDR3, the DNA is TGCGCCAGCAGCCAAGACAGGGGCTATGGCTACACCTTC.

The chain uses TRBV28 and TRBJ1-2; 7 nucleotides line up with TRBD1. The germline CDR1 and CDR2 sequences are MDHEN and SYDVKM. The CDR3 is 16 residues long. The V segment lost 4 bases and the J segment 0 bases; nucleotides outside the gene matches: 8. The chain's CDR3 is CASSSTGAGPNYGYTF. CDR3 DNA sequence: TGTGCCAGCAGTTCAACAGGGGCAGGTCCTAACTATGGCTACACCTTC.

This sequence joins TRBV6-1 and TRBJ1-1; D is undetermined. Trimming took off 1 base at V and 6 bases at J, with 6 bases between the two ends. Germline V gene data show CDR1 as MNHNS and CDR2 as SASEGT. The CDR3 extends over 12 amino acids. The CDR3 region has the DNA TGTGCCAGCAGTGAAGGGGCAGCTGAAGCTTTCTTT. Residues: CASSEGAAEAFF.

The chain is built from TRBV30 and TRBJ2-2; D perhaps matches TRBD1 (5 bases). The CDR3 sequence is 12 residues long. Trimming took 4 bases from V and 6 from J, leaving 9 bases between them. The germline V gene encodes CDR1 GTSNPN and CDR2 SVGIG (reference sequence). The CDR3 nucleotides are TGTGCCTGGAAGCTGGGGCCCGGGGAGCTGTTTTTT. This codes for CAWKLGPGELFF. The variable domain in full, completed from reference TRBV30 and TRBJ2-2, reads SQTIHQWPATLVQPVGSPLSLECTVEGTSNPNLYWYRQAAGRGLQLLFYSVGIGQISSEVPQNLSASRPQDRQFILSSKKLLLSDSGFYLCAWKLGPGELFFGEGSRLTVL.

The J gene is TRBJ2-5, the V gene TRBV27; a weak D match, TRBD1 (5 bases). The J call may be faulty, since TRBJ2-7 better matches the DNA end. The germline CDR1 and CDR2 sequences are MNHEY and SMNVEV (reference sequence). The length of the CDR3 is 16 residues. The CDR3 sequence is CASSPQEKGSHYEQYF. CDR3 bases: TGTGCCAGCAGTCCACAGGAAAAGGGCAGTCACTACGAGCAGTACTTC.

DNA of the CDR3: TGTGCCAGCAGTTACTTTACCGGACAGGGGTTAGGGCCCCAGCATTTT. This encodes CASSYFTGQGLGPQHF. This rearrangement joins TRBV6-6 to TRBJ1-5, with 9 bases lining up with TRBD1. In germline, CDR1 is MNHNY, CDR2 SVGAGI (reference sequence). The V and J ends lost 1 base and 9 bases, in that order; junction bases with no gene match: 10. CDR3 length: 16 amino acids.

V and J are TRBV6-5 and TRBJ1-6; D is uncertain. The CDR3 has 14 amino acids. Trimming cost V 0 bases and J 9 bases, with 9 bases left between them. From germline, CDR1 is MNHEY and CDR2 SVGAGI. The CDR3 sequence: CASSYSGSGSPLHF. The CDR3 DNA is TGTGCCAGCAGTTACTCAGGGAGTGGTTCACCCCTCCACTTT.

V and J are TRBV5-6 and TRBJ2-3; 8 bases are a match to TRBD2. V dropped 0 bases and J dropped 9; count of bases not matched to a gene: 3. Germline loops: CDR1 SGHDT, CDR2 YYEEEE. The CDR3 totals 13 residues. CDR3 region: CASSLGRGGTQYF. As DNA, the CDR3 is TGTGCCAGCAGCTTGGGTCGGGGGGGGACGCAGTATTTT.

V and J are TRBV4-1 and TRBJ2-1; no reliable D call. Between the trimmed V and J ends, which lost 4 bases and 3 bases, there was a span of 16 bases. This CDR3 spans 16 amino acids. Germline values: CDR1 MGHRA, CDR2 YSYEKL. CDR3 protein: CASSRIWAGRYNEQFF. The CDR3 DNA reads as TGCGCCAGCAGCCGAATTTGGGCAGGCCGCTACAATGAGCAGTTCTTC.

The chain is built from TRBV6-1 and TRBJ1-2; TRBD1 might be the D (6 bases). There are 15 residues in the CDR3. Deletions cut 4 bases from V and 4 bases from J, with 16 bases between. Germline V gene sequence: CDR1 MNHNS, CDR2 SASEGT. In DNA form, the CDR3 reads TGTGCCAGCAGTGTAGGGGGAAAAGGGGGCTATGGCTACACCTTC. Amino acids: CASSVGGKGGYGYTF.

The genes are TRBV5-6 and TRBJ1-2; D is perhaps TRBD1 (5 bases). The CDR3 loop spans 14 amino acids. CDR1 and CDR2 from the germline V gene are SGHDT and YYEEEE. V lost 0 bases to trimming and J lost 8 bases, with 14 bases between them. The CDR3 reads CASSLGVGVRGYTF. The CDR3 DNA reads TGTGCCAGCAGCTTGGGAGTAGGGGTGCGGGGCTACACCTTC.

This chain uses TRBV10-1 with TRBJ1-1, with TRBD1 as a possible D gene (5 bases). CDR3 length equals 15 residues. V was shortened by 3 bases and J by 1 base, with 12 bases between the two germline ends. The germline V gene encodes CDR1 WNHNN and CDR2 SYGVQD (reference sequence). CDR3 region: CASSDQRGGNTEAFF. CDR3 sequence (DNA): TGCGCCAGCAGTGATCAGCGGGGCGGGAACACTGAAGCTTTCTTT.

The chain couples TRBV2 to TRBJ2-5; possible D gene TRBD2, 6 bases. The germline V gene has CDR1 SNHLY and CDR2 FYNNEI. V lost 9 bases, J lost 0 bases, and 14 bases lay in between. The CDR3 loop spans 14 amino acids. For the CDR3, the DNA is TGTGCCAGTCGGGACTTACAGTACCAAGAGACCCAGTACTTC. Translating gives CASRDLQYQETQYF. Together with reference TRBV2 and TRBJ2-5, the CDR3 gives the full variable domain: EPEVTQTPSHQVTQMGQEVILRCVPISNHLYFYWYRQILGQKVEFLVSFYNNEISEKSEIFDDQFSVERPDGSNFTLKIRSTKLEDSAMYFCASRDLQYQETQYFGPGTRLLVL.

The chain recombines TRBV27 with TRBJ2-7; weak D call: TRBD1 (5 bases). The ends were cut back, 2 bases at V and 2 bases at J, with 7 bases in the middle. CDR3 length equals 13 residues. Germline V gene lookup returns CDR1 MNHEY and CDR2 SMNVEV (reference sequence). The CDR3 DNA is TGTGCCAGCAGTTTAGGACAAACCTACGAGCAGTACTTC. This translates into CASSLGQTYEQYF.

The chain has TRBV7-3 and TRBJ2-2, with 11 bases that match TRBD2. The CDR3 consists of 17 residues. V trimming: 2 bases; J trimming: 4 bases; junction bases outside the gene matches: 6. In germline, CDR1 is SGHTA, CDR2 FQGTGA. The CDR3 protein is CASSLDRLAGTTGELFF. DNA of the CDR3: TGTGCCAGCAGCTTAGACCGACTAGCGGGGACCACCGGGGAGCTGTTTTTT.

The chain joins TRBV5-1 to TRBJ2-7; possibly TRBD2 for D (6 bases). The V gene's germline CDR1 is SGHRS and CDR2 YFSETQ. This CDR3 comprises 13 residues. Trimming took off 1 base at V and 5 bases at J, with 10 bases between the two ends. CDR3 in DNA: TGCGCCAGCAGCTTGAGGTGGGGGGACGAGCAGTACTTC. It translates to CASSLRWGDEQYF.

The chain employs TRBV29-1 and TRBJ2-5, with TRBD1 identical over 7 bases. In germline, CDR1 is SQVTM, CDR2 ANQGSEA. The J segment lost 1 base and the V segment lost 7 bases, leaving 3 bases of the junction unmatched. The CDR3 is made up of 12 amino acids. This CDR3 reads CSGDSIQETQYF. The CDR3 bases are TGCAGCGGGGACAGTATCCAAGAGACCCAGTACTTC.

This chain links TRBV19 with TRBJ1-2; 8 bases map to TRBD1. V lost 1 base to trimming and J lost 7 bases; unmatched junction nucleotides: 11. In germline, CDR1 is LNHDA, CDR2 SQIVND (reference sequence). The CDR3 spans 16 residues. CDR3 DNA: TGTGCCAGTAGTATAGCCCACCGGACAGGGCACCGTGGCTACACCTTC. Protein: CASSIAHRTGHRGYTF.

CDR3 sequence reads: CSASQSYEQYF. The CDR3 bases are TGCAGTGCTAGTCAATCCTACGAGCAGTACTTC. The chain is built from TRBV20-1 and TRBJ2-7, with no clear D. CDR3 length: 11 residues. Germline CDR1 is DFQATT and CDR2 is SNEGSKA (reference sequence). V shed 3 bases and J shed 1 base, with 4 bases lying between them.